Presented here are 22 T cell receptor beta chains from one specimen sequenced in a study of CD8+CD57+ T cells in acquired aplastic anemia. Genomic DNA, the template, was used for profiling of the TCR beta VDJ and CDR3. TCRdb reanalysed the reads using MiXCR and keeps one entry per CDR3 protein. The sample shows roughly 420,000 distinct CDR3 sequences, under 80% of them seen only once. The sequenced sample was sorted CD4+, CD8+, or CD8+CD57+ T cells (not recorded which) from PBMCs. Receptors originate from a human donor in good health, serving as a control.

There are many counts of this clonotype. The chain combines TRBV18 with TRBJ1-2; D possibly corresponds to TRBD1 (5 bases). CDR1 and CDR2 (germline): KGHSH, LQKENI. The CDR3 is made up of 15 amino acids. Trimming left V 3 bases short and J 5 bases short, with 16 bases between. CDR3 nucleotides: TGTGCCAGCTCACCTAGGGAAGCAGGGAGTTATGGCTACACCTTC. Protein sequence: CASSPREAGSYGYTF.

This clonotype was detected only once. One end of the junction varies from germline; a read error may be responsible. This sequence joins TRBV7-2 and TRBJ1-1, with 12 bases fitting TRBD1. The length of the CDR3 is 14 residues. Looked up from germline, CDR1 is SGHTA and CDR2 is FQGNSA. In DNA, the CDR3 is TGTGCCAGCACACCGGGACAGGGGGCGGGGGAGGCATTGTTT. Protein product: CASTPGQGAGEALF.

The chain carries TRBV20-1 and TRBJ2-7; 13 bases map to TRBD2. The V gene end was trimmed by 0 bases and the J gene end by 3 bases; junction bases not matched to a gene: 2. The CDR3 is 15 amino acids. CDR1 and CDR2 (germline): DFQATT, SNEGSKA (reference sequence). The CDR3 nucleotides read TGCAGTGCTAGAGAGGGACTAGCGGGGATCTACGAGCAGTACTTC. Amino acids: CSAREGLAGIYEQYF.

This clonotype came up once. CDR3 DNA sequence: TGCAGTGCTAGAGATTACAGTCCGGCCTCGAGCACAGATACGCAGTATTTT. Translating it yields CSARDYSPASSTDTQYF. The chain links TRBV20-1 to TRBJ2-3; D not resolved. The germline V gene has CDR1 DFQATT and CDR2 SNEGSKA (reference sequence). V lost 0 bases and J 0 bases, leaving 16 bases between the germline ends. The CDR3 runs to 17 residues.

Here the CDR3 reads CASRLQAGTGELFF. CDR3 DNA sequence: TGTGCCAGCAGGTTACAAGCGGGCACCGGGGAGCTGTTTTTT. This chain joins TRBV7-6 and TRBJ2-2; possibly TRBD2 for D (6 bases). V was clipped by 6 bases and J by 4 bases, with 12 bases between them. Germline V gene lookup returns CDR1 SGHVS and CDR2 FNYEAQ. The CDR3 is 14 residues long.

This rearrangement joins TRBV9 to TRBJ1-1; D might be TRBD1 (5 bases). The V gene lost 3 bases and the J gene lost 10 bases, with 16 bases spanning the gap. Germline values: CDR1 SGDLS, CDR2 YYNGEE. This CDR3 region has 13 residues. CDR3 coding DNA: TGTGCCAGCAGCGGGACCGGGGCCGGGCGAGCTTTCTTT. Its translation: CASSGTGAGRAFF.

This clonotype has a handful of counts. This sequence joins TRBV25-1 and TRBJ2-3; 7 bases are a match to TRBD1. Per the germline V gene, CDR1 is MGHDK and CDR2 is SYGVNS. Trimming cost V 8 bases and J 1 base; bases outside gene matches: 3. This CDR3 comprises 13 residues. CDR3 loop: CASDQGGTDTQYF. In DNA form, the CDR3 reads TGTGCCAGCGATCAGGGGGGCACAGATACGCAGTATTTT.

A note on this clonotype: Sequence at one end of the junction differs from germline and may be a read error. The CDR3 bases are TGCGCCAGCAGTTCCGAGACTAGCGGCACCGATACGCAGTATTTT. This codes for CASSSETSGTDTQYF. The chain uses TRBV6-6 and TRBJ2-3; TRBD2 agrees at 9 bases. Germline loops: CDR1 MNHNY, CDR2 SVGAGI (reference sequence). The CDR3 is 15 residues long.

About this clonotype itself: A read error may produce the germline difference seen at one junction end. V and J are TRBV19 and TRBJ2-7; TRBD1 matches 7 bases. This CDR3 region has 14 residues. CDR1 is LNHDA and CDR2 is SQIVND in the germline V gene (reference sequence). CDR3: CASSVDRTGKELYF. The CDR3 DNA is TGCGCCAGTAGTGTGGACAGGACTGGTAAAGAGCTGTATTTT.

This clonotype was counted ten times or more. In DNA, the CDR3 is TGTGCCAGCAGCCAAGTAGGGCAGGGCAACTATGGCTACACCTTC. This encodes CASSQVGQGNYGYTF. The chain links TRBV4-2 to TRBJ1-2; possible D gene TRBD1, 5 bases. Germline V gene lookup returns CDR1 LGHNA and CDR2 YNFKEQ. V was pared by 1 base and J by 2 bases, with 11 bases between. CDR3 length: 15 amino acids.

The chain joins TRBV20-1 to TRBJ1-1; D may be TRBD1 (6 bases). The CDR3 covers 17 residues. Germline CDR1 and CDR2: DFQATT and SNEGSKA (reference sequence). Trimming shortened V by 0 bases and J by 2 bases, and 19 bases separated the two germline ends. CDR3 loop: CSARETSFRGGNTEAFF. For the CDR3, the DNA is TGCAGTGCTAGAGAGACGAGCTTCAGGGGTGGAAACACTGAAGCTTTCTTT.

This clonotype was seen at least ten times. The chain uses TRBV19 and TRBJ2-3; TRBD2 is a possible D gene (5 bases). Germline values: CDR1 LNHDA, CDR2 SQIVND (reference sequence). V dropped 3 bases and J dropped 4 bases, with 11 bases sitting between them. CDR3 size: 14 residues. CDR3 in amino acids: CASSMTGWADTQYF. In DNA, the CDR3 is TGTGCCAGTAGTATGACGGGATGGGCAGATACGCAGTATTTT.

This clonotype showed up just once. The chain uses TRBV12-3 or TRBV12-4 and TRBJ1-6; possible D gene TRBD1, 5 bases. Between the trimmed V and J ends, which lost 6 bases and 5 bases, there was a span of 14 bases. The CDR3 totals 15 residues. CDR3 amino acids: CASSLARGHNSPLHF. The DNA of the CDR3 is TGTGCCAGCAGCCTGGCACGGGGCCATAATTCACCCCTCCACTTT.

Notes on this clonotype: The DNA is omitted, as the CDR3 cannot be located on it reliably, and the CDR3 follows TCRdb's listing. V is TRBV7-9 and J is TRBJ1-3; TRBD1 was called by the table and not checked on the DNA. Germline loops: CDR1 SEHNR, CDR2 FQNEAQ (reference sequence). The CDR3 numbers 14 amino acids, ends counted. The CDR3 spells CASSLVGQGTSRNF.

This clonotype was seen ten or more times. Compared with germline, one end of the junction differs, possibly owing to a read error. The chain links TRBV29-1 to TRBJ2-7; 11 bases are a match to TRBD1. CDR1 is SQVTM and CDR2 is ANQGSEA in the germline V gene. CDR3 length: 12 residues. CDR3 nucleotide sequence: TGCAGCGTCCAGGCCGGGACAGGGGGGAGAGACTTC. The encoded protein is CSVQAGTGGRDF.

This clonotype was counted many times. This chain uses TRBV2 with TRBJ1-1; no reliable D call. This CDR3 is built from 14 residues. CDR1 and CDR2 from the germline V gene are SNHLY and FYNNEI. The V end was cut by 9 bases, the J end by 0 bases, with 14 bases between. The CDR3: CASRKDIMNTEAFF. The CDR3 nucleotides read TGTGCCAGTAGAAAAGACATAATGAACACTGAAGCTTTCTTT.

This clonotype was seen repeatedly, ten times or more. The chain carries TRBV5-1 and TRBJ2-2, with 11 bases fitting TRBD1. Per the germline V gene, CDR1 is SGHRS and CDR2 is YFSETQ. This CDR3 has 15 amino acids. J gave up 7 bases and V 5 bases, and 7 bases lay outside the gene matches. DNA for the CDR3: TGCGCCAGCAGTCGCGGACAGGGGGCCCTCGGGGAGCTGTTTTTT. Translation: CASSRGQGALGELFF.

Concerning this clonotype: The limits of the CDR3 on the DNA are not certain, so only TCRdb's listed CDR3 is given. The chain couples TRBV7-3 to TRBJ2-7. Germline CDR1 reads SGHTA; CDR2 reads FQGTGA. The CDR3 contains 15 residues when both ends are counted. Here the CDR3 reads CASRLGLGSEQYFYF.

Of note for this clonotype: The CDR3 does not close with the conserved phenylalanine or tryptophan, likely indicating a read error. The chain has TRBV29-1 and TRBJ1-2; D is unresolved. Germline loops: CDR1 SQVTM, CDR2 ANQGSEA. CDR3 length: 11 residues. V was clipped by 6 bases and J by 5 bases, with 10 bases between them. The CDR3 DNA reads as TGCAGCGTCACGGGAGGGTATGGCTACACCTCC. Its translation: CSVTGGYGYTS.

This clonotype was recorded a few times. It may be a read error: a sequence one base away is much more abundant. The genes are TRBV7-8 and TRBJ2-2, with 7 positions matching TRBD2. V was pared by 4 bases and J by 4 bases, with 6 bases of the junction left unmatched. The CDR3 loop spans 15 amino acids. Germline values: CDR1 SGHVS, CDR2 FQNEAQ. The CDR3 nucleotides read TGTGCCAGCAGCTCCGGGGGGACGGGCACCGGGGAGCTGTTTTTT. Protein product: CASSSGGTGTGELFF.

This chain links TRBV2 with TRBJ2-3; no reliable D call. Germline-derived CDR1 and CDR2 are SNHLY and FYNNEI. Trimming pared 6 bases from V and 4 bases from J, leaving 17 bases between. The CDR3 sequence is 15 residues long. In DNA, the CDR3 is TGTGCCAGCAGCTTAGGGCTTTCTTGGGCAGATACGCAGTATTTT. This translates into CASSLGLSWADTQYF.

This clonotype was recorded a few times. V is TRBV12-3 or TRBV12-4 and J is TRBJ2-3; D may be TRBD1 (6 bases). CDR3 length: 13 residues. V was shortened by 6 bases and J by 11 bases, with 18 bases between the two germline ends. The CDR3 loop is CASSLVTGIEQYF. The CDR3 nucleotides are TGTGCCAGCAGCCTTGTAACAGGGATTGAGCAGTATTTT.